This T cell receptor (beta chain) originates from a study of metastatic and nonmetastatic thyroid tumors. This clone was seen ten or more times. TCRdb redid the clone calls on the PCR reads using MiXCR. In the table there are roughly 24,000 clones, 21% of which are singletons. CDR3 length equals 18 residues. The germline V gene has CDR1 ENHRY and CDR2 SYGVKD. J gave up 0 bases and V 6 bases, and 8 bases lay outside the gene matches. All patients reached thyroid surgery having received no treatment beforehand. The sample was blood. J is TRBJ2-3 and V is TRBV10-3; 14 bases are a match to TRBD2. This clonotype was sampled from a male donor with papillary thyroid cancer or a benign thyroid nodule (not recorded which). Some clones in this sample may be carry-over from other donors' samples. In DNA form, the CDR3 reads TGTGCCATCAGGCGAGGGACTAGCGGGAGAGGTAGCACAGATACGCAGTATTTT. As protein: CAIRRGTSGRGSTDTQYF.